A selection of T cell receptor beta chains follows, all from one sample in a study of cytomegalovirus exposure and HLA in healthy donors. Measured with immunoSEQ multiplex PCR; TCRdb has only the in-frame clones, and not every one. The table has 150,000 to 250,000 clones, 79% seen once. Material for sequencing was PBMCs. All receptors derive from a woman younger than 45 in good health and CMV-seropositive. Both conserved end residues are part of each CDR3.

cdr3_aa v_call
CASSWGQGSGEQYF TRBV5-5
CASGGETEAFF TRBV7-9
CASSDYLYGQTNYGYTF TRBV7-6
CAWEGPPGEKLFF TRBV30
CASSLDLAGANVLTF TRBV7-2
CASSPGTSGSWQFF TRBV7-2
CASSSGTGAYEQYF TRBV28
CASSSEVTGFRTYEQYF TRBV11-2
CASSTSSGSSYNEQFF TRBV7-6
CASSPSGREQETQYF TRBV5-1
CSVLTTGGQGPGELFF TRBV29-1
CASRGPGGSYEQYF TRBV7-9
CASSNSGSLTGELFF TRBV7-8
CASSLISTNEQFF TRBV11-3
CASSRQGRTEAFF TRBV6-5
CASSVNQEGDNEQFF TRBV9
CGRGSWSQYF TRBV30
CAIATGTDTQYF TRBV10-3
CASSARTGQYF TRBV10-2
CASSSGGTISYEQYF TRBV5-1
CASSQVGTMNTEAFF TRBV4-1
CASSPRLGTGGGQYF TRBV5-6
CASSLGTNRVSEQFF TRBV5-6
CASSLDLGGSSYEQYF TRBV5-4
CASSEGWGLRYEQYF TRBV6-1
CASSLVGQGSLTTEAFF TRBV5-4
CAISPQEGPNEKLFF TRBV10-3
CASSTGLQETQYF TRBV4-3
CASSQDNTGITYNEQFF TRBV4-3
CASSLRDRAISGANVLTF TRBV5-6
CASQLTSLYEQYF TRBV2
CASSLGLAGNQETQYF TRBV11-2
CASSQGDRFSYEQYF TRBV6-1
CASSLSAGLNTGELFF TRBV5-1
CSVVRPPGYEQYF TRBV29-1
CASSPPGQGVYEQYF TRBV18
CASSLQGPGGDTQYF TRBV7-9
CASSQEAFLTYEQYF TRBV4-1
CASSAYRGAQPQHF TRBV7-8
CASSESMGQAFF TRBV2
CASSEGHFYSNQPQHF TRBV6-1
CASSQWTSGAYNEQFF TRBV7-9
CASSTTRKGAGYNEQFF TRBV7-6
CASTDDRGYEQYF TRBV6-6
CASSQDTPRGWDQPQHF TRBV4-1